Given below is one T cell receptor beta chain in context. The antigen is not known. The junction departs from the called germline gene at one end, perhaps through a read error. These data come from a study of T-cell memory formation after mild COVID-19. Study-level information: Clustering of TCRs was largely donor specific.

Overall study findings and caveats: While clones contracting from day 15 to 85 were balanced between CD4 and CD8, later expanders leaned CD4+. Some SARS-CoV-2-responding clones were already detected in memory before infection.

Barcoded TCR alpha and TCR beta cDNA libraries with UMIs came from 5'RACE using constant-segment primers. A single record per CDR3 protein comes from TCRdb applying MiXCR to the 5' RACE reads. Among about 540,000 distinct CDR3 sequences, 20% were seen once, and the ten largest hold around 13%. This receptor was identified in an adult woman who had mild COVID-19 (a few samples of this study predate the infection). Cell type and time point are not known. Sequences were obtained from PBMCs or a T cell subset sorted from them (not recorded which).

The CDR3 nucleotides read TGTGCCAGCAGTCCCATTGACAGGGATGATTCACGCCTCCACTTT. Its protein product is CASSPIDRDDSRLHF. The chain joins TRBV28 to TRBJ1-6; 7 positions match TRBD1. Per germline, CDR1 MDHEN and CDR2 SYDVKM. This CDR3 region has 15 residues.